This is a list of T cell receptor beta chains from one sample in a study of shared clonotypes between healthy human individuals. TCRdb keeps only in-frame clones here, not all; method: immunoSEQ multiplex PCR. The data hold fewer than 400,000 clones, with around 74% observed a single time. Source material: memory CD4+ T cells sorted from blood. The receptors come from a man aged 25 to 40 in good health. Both conserved end residues are part of each CDR3. The D gene is left open where the match is weak. Rows may omit the clone size; those that give it use once, few, many or a size class.

>NA|TRBV15|NA|TRBJ2-2
CATSSYRVLDTGELFF
TGTGCCACCAGCAGCTACAGGGTTTTGGACACCGGGGAGCTGTTTTTT
>once|TRBV28|NA|TRBJ2-1
CAVLKAGHQYNEQFF
TGTGCCGTCTTAAAGGCGGGCCATCAATACAATGAGCAGTTCTTC
>NA|TRBV6-1|TRBD1|TRBJ1-5
CASSAGTGNQPQHF
TGTGCCAGCAGTGCCGGGACAGGGAATCAGCCCCAGCATTTT
>NA|TRBV7-9|TRBD2|TRBJ2-7
CASSLGSGRPGEQYF
TGTGCCAGCAGCTTAGGTAGCGGGAGACCAGGCGAGCAGTACTTC
>once|TRBV18|NA|TRBJ2-5
CASSPSTGETQYF
TGTGCCAGCTCACCATCGACGGGAGAGACCCAGTACTTC
>NA|TRBV2|NA|TRBJ2-5
CASRQAETQYF
TGTGCCAGCCGGCAAGCGGAGACCCAGTACTTC
>NA|TRBV29-1|NA|TRBJ2-1
CSVESGNSWNEQFF
TGCAGCGTTGAATCCGGGAATAGCTGGAATGAGCAGTTCTTC
>NA|TRBV7-6|TRBD2|TRBJ2-1
CASSLAGGPLVEQFF
TGTGCCAGCAGCTTAGCGGGAGGGCCGCTGGTTGAGCAGTTCTTC
>NA|TRBV7-9|NA|TRBJ2-5
CASSLGGQASETQYF
TGTGCCAGCAGCTTAGGTGGGCAGGCCTCGGAGACCCAGTACTTC
>NA|TRBV27|TRBD1|TRBJ1-5
CASSPQGAHQPQHF
TGTGCCAGCAGTCCACAGGGGGCTCATCAGCCCCAGCATTTT
>few|TRBV2|NA|TRBJ2-2
CASSDLGEVGELFF
TGTGCCAGCAGTGATTTGGGTGAGGTAGGGGAGCTGTTTTTT
>NA|TRBV11-2|NA|TRBJ2-7
CASSSPAGVYEQYF
TGTGCCAGCAGCTCCCCAGCAGGGGTCTACGAGCAGTACTTC
>NA|TRBV7-9|NA|TRBJ1-2
CASSPSHPRGSYGYTF
TGTGCCAGCAGCCCGTCTCACCCACGGGGTTCCTATGGCTACACCTTC
>NA|TRBV2|NA|TRBJ2-6
CASTVPSGANVLTF
TGTGCCAGCACTGTTCCCTCTGGGGCCAACGTCCTGACTTTC
>NA|TRBV6-1|NA|TRBJ2-7
CASSQGGEQYF
TGTGCCAGCAGCCAGGGGGGTGAGCAGTACTTC
>NA|TRBV5-1|NA|TRBJ2-7
CASSSPWQGHNNEQYF
TGCGCCAGCAGCTCCCCCTGGCAGGGTCATAATAACGAGCAGTACTTC
>NA|TRBV30|NA|TRBJ2-4
CAWSRSLGAKNIQYF
TGTGCCTGGAGTAGGTCGTTAGGAGCCAAAAACATTCAGTACTTC
>NA|TRBV7-2|TRBD2|TRBJ2-1
CASSSTTPGLAGAEQFF
TGTGCCAGCAGCTCGACCACCCCGGGACTAGCGGGAGCTGAGCAGTTCTTC
>NA|TRBV7-2|NA|TRBJ2-4
CAQGGSWGNIQYF
TGTGCCCAAGGGGGTAGCTGGGGAAACATTCAGTACTTC
>NA|TRBV28|TRBD1|TRBJ2-7
CALAGTETTGQYF
TGTGCCTTAGCCGGGACAGAAACTACGGGGCAGTACTTC
>NA|TRBV5-1|NA|TRBJ1-4
CASSLSAGGYEKLFF
TGCGCCAGCAGCCTGAGCGCAGGAGGTTATGAAAAACTGTTTTTT
>NA|TRBV28|NA|TRBJ1-4
CASSSTRSTNEKLFF
TGTGCCAGCAGTTCCACGCGGTCAACTAATGAAAAACTGTTTTTT
>NA|TRBV10-3|TRBD2|TRBJ2-1
CATGLAGVWIYNEQFF
TGTGCCACGGGACTAGCGGGCGTTTGGATCTACAATGAGCAGTTCTTC
>NA|TRBV7-2|NA|TRBJ1-1
CASSLGQGRTEAFF
TGTGCCAGCAGCTTAGGTCAGGGGAGGACTGAAGCTTTCTTT
>once|TRBV7-8|TRBD1|TRBJ1-2
CASSLGQGANYGYTF
TGTGCCAGCAGCTTAGGACAGGGGGCGAACTATGGCTACACCTTC
>NA|TRBV5-1|NA|TRBJ1-2
CASSPALGGGYGYTF
TGCGCCAGCAGCCCCGCCCTGGGGGGAGGCTATGGCTACACCTTC
>once|TRBV5-4|NA|TRBJ2-1
CASSLVRTTNEQFF
TGTGCCAGCAGCTTGGTCCGGACAACCAATGAGCAGTTCTTC
>few|TRBV14|TRBD2|TRBJ2-3
CASSHGLAGASSRGTDTQYF
TGTGCCAGCAGCCATGGACTAGCGGGAGCCAGCTCACGGGGCACAGATACGCAGTATTTT
>NA|TRBV18|TRBD2|TRBJ2-7
CASSKIQAGVNRRSSYEQYF
TGTGCCAGCTCTAAAATTCAAGCGGGAGTTAACCGCCGAAGTTCCTACGAGCAGTACTTC
>once|TRBV11-3|NA|TRBJ1-1
CASSPPRGPGNTEAFF
TGTGCCAGCAGCCCACCACGGGGGCCAGGAAACACTGAAGCTTTCTTT
>many|TRBV11-2|NA|TRBJ2-7
CASRKIPNSYEQYF
TGTGCCAGCCGCAAGATTCCAAACTCCTACGAGCAGTACTTC
>NA|TRBV10-3|TRBD2|TRBJ2-1
CAISELAGDRSYNEQFF
TGTGCCATCAGTGAACTAGCGGGAGATCGATCCTACAATGAGCAGTTCTTC